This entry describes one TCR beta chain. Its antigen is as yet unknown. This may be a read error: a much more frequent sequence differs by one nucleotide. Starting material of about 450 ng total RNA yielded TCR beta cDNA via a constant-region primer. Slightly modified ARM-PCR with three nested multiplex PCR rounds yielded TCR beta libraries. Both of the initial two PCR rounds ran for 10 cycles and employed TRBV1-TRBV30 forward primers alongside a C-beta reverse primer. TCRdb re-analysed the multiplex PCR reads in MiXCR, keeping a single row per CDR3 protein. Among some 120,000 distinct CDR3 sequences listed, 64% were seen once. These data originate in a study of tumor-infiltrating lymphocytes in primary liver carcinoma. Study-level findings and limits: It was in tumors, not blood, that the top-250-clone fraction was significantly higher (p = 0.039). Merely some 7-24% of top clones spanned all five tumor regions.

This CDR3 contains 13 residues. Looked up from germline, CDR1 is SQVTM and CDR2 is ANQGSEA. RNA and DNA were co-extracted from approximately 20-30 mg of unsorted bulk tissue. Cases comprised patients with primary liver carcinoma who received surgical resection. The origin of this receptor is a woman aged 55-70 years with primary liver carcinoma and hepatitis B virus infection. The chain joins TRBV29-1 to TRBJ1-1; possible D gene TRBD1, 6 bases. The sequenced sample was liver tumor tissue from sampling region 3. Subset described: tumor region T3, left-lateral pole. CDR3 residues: CSAGVGGRTVAFF. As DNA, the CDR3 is TGCAGCGCTGGGGTGGGGGGCCGGACTGTAGCTTTCTTT. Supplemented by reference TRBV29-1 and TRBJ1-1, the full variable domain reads SAVISQKPSRDICQRGTSLTIQCQVDSQVTMMFWYRQQPGQSLTLIATANQGSEATYESGFVIDKFPISRPNLTFSTLTVSNMSPEDSSIYLCSAGVGGRTVAFFGQGTRLTVV.